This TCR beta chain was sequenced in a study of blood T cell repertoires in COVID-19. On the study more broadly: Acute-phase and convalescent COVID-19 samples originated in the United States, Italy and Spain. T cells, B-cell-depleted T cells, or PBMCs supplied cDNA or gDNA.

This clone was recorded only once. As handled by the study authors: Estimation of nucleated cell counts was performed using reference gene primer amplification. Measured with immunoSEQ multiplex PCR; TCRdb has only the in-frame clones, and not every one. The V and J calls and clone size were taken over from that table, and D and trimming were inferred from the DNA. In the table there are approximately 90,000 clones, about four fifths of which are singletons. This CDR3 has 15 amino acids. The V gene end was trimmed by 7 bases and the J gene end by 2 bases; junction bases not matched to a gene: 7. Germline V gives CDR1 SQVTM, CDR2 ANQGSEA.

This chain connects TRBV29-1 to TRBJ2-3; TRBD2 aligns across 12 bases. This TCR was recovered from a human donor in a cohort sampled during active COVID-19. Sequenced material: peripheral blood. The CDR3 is CSAQLAGGPTDTQYF. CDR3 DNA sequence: TGCAGCGCCCAACTAGCGGGAGGCCCCACAGATACGCAGTATTTT.